The rows below give T cell receptor beta chains drawn from one sample of a study of blood T cells in healthy people across ages. TCRdb re-called the 5' RACE reads with MiXCR, one entry per CDR3 protein. The sample lists 1.2 million to 1.5 million distinct CDR3 sequences; roughly 59% were seen once. Sequences were obtained from blood. All receptors come from a man aged 18 to 30 in good health. Both conserved end residues are part of each CDR3. A D gene is named only where the DNA matches it firmly. Clone size is not always given. Where it is, it says once, few, many or a class for expanded clones.

v_gene,d_gene,j_gene,abundance,CDR3nt,CDR3aa
TRBV20-1,.,TRBJ2-7,.,TGCAGTGCCACCGGGCGGACAGCCGTCTACGAGCAGTACTTC,CSATGRTAVYEQYF
TRBV28,.,TRBJ2-3,.,TGTGCCAGCAGTGTTGGGACTTTCGGACGGCGGACAGATACGCAGTATTTT,CASSVGTFGRRTDTQYF
TRBV6-1,TRBD1,TRBJ2-5,.,TGTGCCAGCAGAGCGACAGGGTCGCAAGAGACCCAGTACTTC,CASRATGSQETQYF
TRBV5-6,.,TRBJ2-5,.,TGTGCCAGCAGCTTACGCCGGGACTTTACGAGATGGGAGACCCAGTACTTC,CASSLRRDFTRWETQYF
TRBV7-2,TRBD2,TRBJ2-7,once,TGTGCCAGCAGCATAGCGGGGCAATCCTACGAGCAGTACTTC,CASSIAGQSYEQYF
TRBV6-2/TRBV6-3,.,TRBJ2-3,.,TGTGCCAGCAGTTGGGGAGAAGATACGCAGTATTTT,CASSWGEDTQYF
TRBV7-9,.,TRBJ1-6,few,TGTGCCAGCAGCTTAATCGGACAAAATTCACCCCTCCACTTT,CASSLIGQNSPLHF
TRBV7-9,TRBD1,TRBJ2-7,few,TGTGCCAGCAGCTCCAGCAACAGGGGGTACGAGCAGTACTTC,CASSSSNRGYEQYF
TRBV7-9,TRBD2,TRBJ2-3,.,TGTGCCAGCAGCTTACTCCTAGCGGGAGAGACCACAGATACGCAGTATTTT,CASSLLLAGETTDTQYF
TRBV29-1,TRBD1,TRBJ2-4,.,TGCAGCGTTGAAACGGACAGGGAAGGCATTCAGTACTTC,CSVETDREGIQYF
TRBV12-3/TRBV12-4,.,TRBJ2-7,few,TGTGCCAGCAGTTTCCAACTTCAGGGGCTGAGCGAGCAGTACTTC,CASSFQLQGLSEQYF
TRBV20-1,.,TRBJ1-5,few,TGCAGTGCTAGAGACAGGGGAACCAATCAGCCCCAGCATTTT,CSARDRGTNQPQHF
TRBV4-1,TRBD2,TRBJ2-1,.,TGCGCCAGCAGCCAAAGAAAAGCGGGAGGGTACAATGAGCAGTTCTTC,CASSQRKAGGYNEQFF
TRBV20-1,.,TRBJ1-1,once,TGCAGTGCTAGAGAATTGACAGCTACCATGAACACTGAAGCTTTCTTT,CSARELTATMNTEAFF
TRBV20-1,TRBD1,TRBJ1-5,once,TGCAGTGCCGGGACAGGTAGGGATCAGCCCCAGCATTTT,CSAGTGRDQPQHF
TRBV20-1,TRBD2,TRBJ2-6,.,TGCAGTGCTAGAGCTGGACTAGCGTCCAACTCTGGGGCCAACGTCCTGACTTTC,CSARAGLASNSGANVLTF
TRBV15,.,TRBJ2-5,.,TGTGCCACCAGGCTGGGGGGTCAGCGTCGGCAGTACTTC,CATRLGGQRRQYF
TRBV7-9,.,TRBJ2-3,few,TGTGCCAGCAGCTTCGAGGGGGGCGATACGCAGTATTTT,CASSFEGGDTQYF
TRBV10-3,.,TRBJ2-5,.,TGTGCCATCAGTGAGTCCCGGACGGGGACCCAGTACTTC,CAISESRTGTQYF
TRBV27,.,TRBJ2-1,.,TGTGCCAGCAGTTTGTCTTCGGGACGGGGTGCAGATGAGCAGTTCTTC,CASSLSSGRGADEQFF
TRBV6-2/TRBV6-3,.,TRBJ1-1,few,TGTGCCAGCAGTTATGGCCGCCTATTGAACACTGAAGCTTTCTTT,CASSYGRLLNTEAFF
TRBV9,TRBD2,TRBJ2-1,.,TGTGCCAGCAGCGTAGGGGGGGGGAACTACAATGAGCAGTTCTTC,CASSVGGGNYNEQFF
TRBV7-2,.,TRBJ2-7,few,TGTGCCAGCAGCTTGTTACAGGACTACGAGCAGTACTTC,CASSLLQDYEQYF
TRBV5-1,.,TRBJ1-2,.,TGCGCCAGCAGCTTGATTCCAGGGAAAGATGGCTACACCTTC,CASSLIPGKDGYTF
TRBV6-5,TRBD1,TRBJ1-6,.,TGTGCCAGCAGTGAGCTGACAGGGTCGGATTCACCCCTCCACTTT,CASSELTGSDSPLHF
TRBV4-1,.,TRBJ2-7,.,TGCGCCAGCAGCCAAGATCCAAGAGGGAACTACTACGAGCAGTACTTC,CASSQDPRGNYYEQYF
TRBV12-3/TRBV12-4,.,TRBJ2-3,.,TGTGCCAGCAGCGGACAGCGGACGTGGACGCAGTATTTT,CASSGQRTWTQYF
TRBV4-1,.,TRBJ1-1,.,TGCGCCAGCAGCCAAGGCACTATTCGGCGCCTGAACACTGAAGCTTTCTTT,CASSQGTIRRLNTEAFF
TRBV3-1,.,TRBJ2-3,.,TGTGCCAGCAGCCAAACTAGCTCGGATACGGATACGCAGTATTTT,CASSQTSSDTDTQYF
TRBV27,TRBD2,TRBJ2-6,.,TGTGCCAGCAGTTTAGGACTAGCGGGAGGATCCGGGGCCAACGTCCTGACTTTC,CASSLGLAGGSGANVLTF